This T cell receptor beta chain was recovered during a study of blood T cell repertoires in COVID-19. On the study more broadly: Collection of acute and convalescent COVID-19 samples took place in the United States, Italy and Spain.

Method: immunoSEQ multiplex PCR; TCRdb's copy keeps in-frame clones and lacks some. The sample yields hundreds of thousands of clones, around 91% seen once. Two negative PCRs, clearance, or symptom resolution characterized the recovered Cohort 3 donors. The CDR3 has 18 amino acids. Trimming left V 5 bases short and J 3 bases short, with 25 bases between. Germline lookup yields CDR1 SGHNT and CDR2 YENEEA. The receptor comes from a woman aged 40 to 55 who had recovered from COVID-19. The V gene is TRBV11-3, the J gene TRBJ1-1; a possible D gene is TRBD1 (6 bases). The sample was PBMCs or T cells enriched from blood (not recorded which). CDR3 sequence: CASSPGVKGLTEDTEAFF. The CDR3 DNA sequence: TGTGCCAGCAGCCCAGGGGTAAAGGGATTGACTGAGGACACTGAAGCTTTCTTT. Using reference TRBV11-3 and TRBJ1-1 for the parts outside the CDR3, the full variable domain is EAGVVQSPRYKIIEKKQPVAFWCNPISGHNTLYWYLQNLGQGPELLIRYENEEAVDDSQLPKDRFSAERLKGVDSTLKIQPAELGDSAVYLCASSPGVKGLTEDTEAFFGQGTRLTVV.